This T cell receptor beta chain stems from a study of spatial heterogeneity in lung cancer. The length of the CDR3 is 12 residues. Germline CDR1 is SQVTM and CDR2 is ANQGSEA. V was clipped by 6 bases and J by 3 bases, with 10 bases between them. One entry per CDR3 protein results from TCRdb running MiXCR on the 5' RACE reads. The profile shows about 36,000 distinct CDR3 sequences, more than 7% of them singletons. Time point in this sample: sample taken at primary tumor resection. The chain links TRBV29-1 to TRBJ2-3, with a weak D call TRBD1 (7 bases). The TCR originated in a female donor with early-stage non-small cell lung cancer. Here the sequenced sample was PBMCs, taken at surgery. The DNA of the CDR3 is TGCAGCGTGACAGGGAGGACAGATACGCAGTATTTT. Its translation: CSVTGRTDTQYF.